These 5 T cell receptor beta chains originate from one sample sequenced in a study of blood T cells in healthy people across ages. The second PCR ran roughly 7 to 12 cycles with a sample-barcoded 5' primer and J-beta primers. A single record per CDR3 protein comes from TCRdb applying MiXCR to the 5' RACE reads. Among hundreds of thousands of distinct CDR3 sequences listed, around two fifths were seen once. The source material was blood. All receptors derive from a man in his 60s in good health.

The CDR3 DNA sequence: TGCAGGCCACGGGGGAAGGGGGACGGCTACACCTTC. Its protein is CRPRGKGDGYTF. The chain combines TRBV20-1 with TRBJ1-2, with D perhaps TRBD1 (6 bases). CDR3 size: 12 residues. The germline CDR1 and CDR2 sequences are DFQATT and SNEGSKA (reference sequence).

The chain uses TRBV12-3 or TRBV12-4 and TRBJ2-7, with D tentatively TRBD1 or TRBD2 (5 bases each). Near its end, the DNA agrees better with TRBJ2-5, so the J call may be wrong. The CDR3 has 12 residues. In DNA, the CDR3 is TGTGCCAGTGAGGGGTGGCCGGGGACCCAGTACTTC. Encoded protein: CASEGWPGTQYF.

The chain links TRBV12-3 or TRBV12-4 to TRBJ1-1; a possible D gene is TRBD1 (5 bases). Trimming cost V 6 bases and J 2 bases, with 16 bases left between them. The CDR3 is 15 amino acids. CDR3 sequence (DNA): TGTGCCAGCAGCCCCTCCGGACAAGGAAACACTGAAGCTTTCTTT. It specifies CASSPSGQGNTEAFF.

The J gene is TRBJ2-7, the V gene TRBV6-2 or TRBV6-3; 8 positions match TRBD1. Germline V gene lookup returns CDR1 MNHEY and CDR2 SVGEGT. V shed 4 bases and J 0 bases; nucleotides not matched to a gene: 8. This CDR3 is 16 amino acids long. The CDR3 DNA reads TGTGCCAGCAGTTTTCCCCGGGGACAGGTCTCCTACGAGCAGTACTTC. It codes for CASSFPRGQVSYEQYF.

This chain uses TRBV20-1 with TRBJ2-5; TRBD2 agrees at 10 bases. The J call may be wrong; the DNA end is better matched by TRBJ2-7. Germline V gives CDR1 DFQATT, CDR2 SNEGSKA (reference sequence). The CDR3 consists of 15 residues. The CDR3 here is CSANGASGGSYEQYF. In DNA, the CDR3 is TGCAGTGCTAATGGGGCTAGCGGGGGCTCCTACGAGCAGTACTTC.